This is a list of T cell receptor beta chains from one sample in a study of blood T cells in healthy people across ages. TCRdb redid the calling of the 5' RACE reads with MiXCR, one entry per CDR3 protein. The sample lists 1.5 million to 2 million distinct CDR3 sequences, approximately 28% seen once, with less than 9.5% in the top ten. The sample consisted of blood. The receptor set was obtained from a woman aged 25 to 39 in good health. Both conserved end residues are part of each CDR3. The D gene is left open where the match is weak. Not every row has a clone size; where given, it reads once, few, many or a size class.

CDR3aa: CAISETGIEGYTF
CDR3nt: TGTGCCATCAGTGAGACAGGGATCGAAGGCTACACCTTC
j_gene: TRBJ1-2
d_gene: NA
abundance: NA
v_gene: TRBV10-3

CDR3aa: CASSDSYSDNEQFF
CDR3nt: TGTGCCAGCAGTGATAGCTACTCAGACAATGAGCAGTTCTTC
j_gene: TRBJ2-1
d_gene: NA
abundance: few
v_gene: TRBV2

CDR3aa: CASSSTGTGPYEQYF
CDR3nt: TGTGCCAGCAGCTCCACGGGGACAGGTCCCTACGAGCAGTACTTC
j_gene: TRBJ2-7
d_gene: TRBD1
abundance: many
v_gene: TRBV7-9

CDR3aa: CASTHRATYEQYF
CDR3nt: TGTGCCAGCACTCACAGGGCCACCTACGAGCAGTACTTC
j_gene: TRBJ2-7
d_gene: NA
abundance: NA
v_gene: TRBV28

CDR3aa: CSARLTGSSYEQYF
CDR3nt: TGCAGTGCCCGTCTGACGGGTAGCTCCTACGAGCAGTACTTC
j_gene: TRBJ2-7
d_gene: NA
abundance: NA
v_gene: TRBV20-1

CDR3aa: CATSRTRWTGGRKTQYF
CDR3nt: TGTGCCACCAGCAGGACCCGTTGGACAGGGGGTAGGAAGACCCAGTACTTC
j_gene: TRBJ2-5
d_gene: TRBD1
abundance: NA
v_gene: TRBV15

CDR3aa: CSARDGTVNQPQHF
CDR3nt: TGCAGTGCTAGAGATGGGACAGTAAATCAGCCCCAGCATTTT
j_gene: TRBJ1-5
d_gene: TRBD1
abundance: NA
v_gene: TRBV20-1

CDR3aa: CASGPTGAAYEQYF
CDR3nt: TGTGCTAGTGGTCCCACAGGGGCCGCCTACGAGCAGTACTTC
j_gene: TRBJ2-7
d_gene: TRBD1
abundance: many
v_gene: TRBV12-5

CDR3aa: CASSGSRGQDTYGYTF
CDR3nt: TGTGCCAGCAGTGGTTCGAGGGGGCAGGATACCTATGGCTACACCTTC
j_gene: TRBJ1-2
d_gene: TRBD1
abundance: NA
v_gene: TRBV6-1

CDR3aa: CASSFVAAETQYF
CDR3nt: TGTGCCAGCAGCTTTGTCGCGGCGGAGACCCAGTACTTC
j_gene: TRBJ2-5
d_gene: NA
abundance: few
v_gene: TRBV5-4

CDR3aa: CASSRWETEAFF
CDR3nt: TGTGCCAGCAGCCGATGGGAAACTGAAGCTTTCTTT
j_gene: TRBJ1-1
d_gene: NA
abundance: NA
v_gene: TRBV12-3/TRBV12-4

CDR3aa: CASSPMTETQYF
CDR3nt: TGTGCCAGCAGTCCAATGACTGAGACCCAGTACTTC
j_gene: TRBJ2-5
d_gene: NA
abundance: many
v_gene: TRBV12-3/TRBV12-4

CDR3aa: CASSLGLAGMTDTQYF
CDR3nt: TGCGCCAGCAGCTTGGGTCTAGCGGGGATGACAGATACGCAGTATTTT
j_gene: TRBJ2-3
d_gene: TRBD2
abundance: NA
v_gene: TRBV5-1

CDR3aa: CASSQGGQGISQPQHF
CDR3nt: TGTGCCAGCAGCCAGGGGGGACAGGGCATCAGTCAGCCCCAGCATTTT
j_gene: TRBJ1-5
d_gene: TRBD1
abundance: NA
v_gene: TRBV3-1

CDR3aa: CSARAQGQGYEQYF
CDR3nt: TGCAGTGCTAGAGCTCAGGGGCAGGGCTACGAGCAGTACTTC
j_gene: TRBJ2-7
d_gene: NA
abundance: NA
v_gene: TRBV20-1

CDR3aa: CASSSRGPPGELFF
CDR3nt: TGTGCCAGCAGCAGCAGGGGCCCTCCCGGGGAGCTGTTTTTT
j_gene: TRBJ2-2
d_gene: NA
abundance: few
v_gene: TRBV6-5

CDR3aa: CASSVFNGGTKNIQYF
CDR3nt: TGCGCCAGCAGCGTTTTCAACGGTGGGACCAAAAACATTCAGTACTTC
j_gene: TRBJ2-4
d_gene: NA
abundance: NA
v_gene: TRBV5-1

CDR3aa: CASSLLSGSETQYF
CDR3nt: TGTGCCAGCAGTTTACTATCGGGTAGCGAGACCCAGTACTTC
j_gene: TRBJ2-5
d_gene: NA
abundance: few
v_gene: TRBV28

CDR3aa: CSASRDTGGYTF
CDR3nt: TGCAGTGCGAGCCGGGACACGGGTGGCTACACCTTC
j_gene: TRBJ1-2
d_gene: NA
abundance: medium-sized
v_gene: TRBV20-1

CDR3aa: CASINRGNQPQHF
CDR3nt: TGTGCCAGCATTAATCGGGGGAATCAGCCCCAGCATTTT
j_gene: TRBJ1-5
d_gene: NA
abundance: many
v_gene: TRBV28

CDR3aa: CASSLVRRSYNEQFF
CDR3nt: TGTGCCAGCAGTTTAGTCCGTAGATCCTACAATGAGCAGTTCTTC
j_gene: TRBJ2-1
d_gene: NA
abundance: many
v_gene: TRBV28

CDR3aa: CASSQAAQSYNEQFF
CDR3nt: TGTGCCAGCAGCCAAGCGGCCCAATCCTACAATGAGCAGTTCTTC
j_gene: TRBJ2-1
d_gene: NA
abundance: NA
v_gene: TRBV7-2

CDR3aa: CASSQGLRETQYF
CDR3nt: TGCGCCAGCAGCCAGGGACTAAGGGAGACCCAGTACTTC
j_gene: TRBJ2-5
d_gene: TRBD2
abundance: many
v_gene: TRBV3-1

CDR3aa: CASSEARHLQETQYF
CDR3nt: TGTGCCAGCAGTGAAGCGCGACACCTCCAAGAGACCCAGTACTTC
j_gene: TRBJ2-5
d_gene: NA
abundance: NA
v_gene: TRBV2

CDR3aa: CASSPSKTGDEQYF
CDR3nt: TGTGCCAGCAGTCCAAGCAAGACAGGGGACGAGCAGTACTTC
j_gene: TRBJ2-7
d_gene: TRBD1
abundance: few
v_gene: TRBV12-3/TRBV12-4

CDR3aa: CASSKLQGRNYGYTF
CDR3nt: TGTGCCAGTAGTAAACTACAGGGGAGGAACTATGGCTACACCTTC
j_gene: TRBJ1-2
d_gene: TRBD1
abundance: NA
v_gene: TRBV19

CDR3aa: CASCRTGLNEQFF
CDR3nt: TGTGCCAGCTGCCGGACAGGGCTCAATGAGCAGTTCTTC
j_gene: TRBJ2-1
d_gene: TRBD1
abundance: once
v_gene: TRBV12-3/TRBV12-4

CDR3aa: CSAIRESGSYEQYF
CDR3nt: TGCAGTGCTATTCGGGAATCTGGATCCTACGAGCAGTACTTC
j_gene: TRBJ2-7
d_gene: NA
abundance: NA
v_gene: TRBV20-1

CDR3aa: CASSLLAALGDTQYF
CDR3nt: TGTGCCAGCAGCCTGCTAGCGGCTCTAGGAGATACGCAGTATTTT
j_gene: TRBJ2-3
d_gene: TRBD2
abundance: NA
v_gene: TRBV7-3

CDR3aa: CASSLAGGRSYNEQFF
CDR3nt: TGTGCCAGCAGTTTAGCGGGGGGGAGAAGCTACAATGAGCAGTTCTTC
j_gene: TRBJ2-1
d_gene: TRBD2
abundance: many
v_gene: TRBV7-9

CDR3aa: CASSLSWSNYGYTF
CDR3nt: TGTGCCAGCAGTTTATCTTGGAGCAACTATGGCTACACCTTC
j_gene: TRBJ1-2
d_gene: NA
abundance: few
v_gene: TRBV12-3/TRBV12-4

CDR3aa: CSARGTGSGNQPQHF
CDR3nt: TGCAGTGCTAGGGGAACGGGATCAGGCAATCAGCCCCAGCATTTT
j_gene: TRBJ1-5
d_gene: NA
abundance: many
v_gene: TRBV20-1

CDR3aa: CASSVEGTYNSPLHF
CDR3nt: TGTGCCAGCAGCGTAGAAGGGACTTATAATTCACCCCTCCACTTT
j_gene: TRBJ1-6
d_gene: NA
abundance: many
v_gene: TRBV9

CDR3aa: CASSLRGSYDYTF
CDR3nt: TGTGCCAGCAGCTTACGAGGATCCTATGACTACACCTTC
j_gene: TRBJ1-2
d_gene: NA
abundance: NA
v_gene: TRBV7-9

CDR3aa: CASSGQGPLGELFF
CDR3nt: TGTGCCAGCAGCGGACAGGGTCCATTAGGGGAGCTGTTTTTT
j_gene: TRBJ2-2
d_gene: TRBD1
abundance: NA
v_gene: TRBV12-3/TRBV12-4

CDR3aa: CASSPSQGVYSEKLFF
CDR3nt: TGTGCCAGCAGCCCCTCCCAGGGGGTTTATTCTGAAAAACTGTTTTTT
j_gene: TRBJ1-4
d_gene: TRBD1
abundance: NA
v_gene: TRBV14

CDR3aa: CASSSPERGEYEQYF
CDR3nt: TGTGCCAGCAGCTCCCCTGAGCGCGGAGAGTACGAGCAGTACTTC
j_gene: TRBJ2-7
d_gene: NA
abundance: NA
v_gene: TRBV7-9

CDR3aa: CASSLRRTNEKLFF
CDR3nt: TGTGCCAGCAGCCTACGAAGAACTAATGAAAAACTGTTTTTT
j_gene: TRBJ1-4
d_gene: NA
abundance: NA
v_gene: TRBV7-9

CDR3aa: CSAPSTNWRDEQYF
CDR3nt: TGCAGTGCGCCGTCTACGAACTGGAGAGACGAGCAGTACTTC
j_gene: TRBJ2-7
d_gene: NA
abundance: few
v_gene: TRBV20-1

CDR3aa: CASSGRGLISGANVLTF
CDR3nt: TGTGCCAGCAGTGGTCGGGGACTCATCTCTGGGGCCAACGTCCTGACTTTC
j_gene: TRBJ2-6
d_gene: NA
abundance: NA
v_gene: TRBV2

CDR3aa: CASSAILGTLGDEQYF
CDR3nt: TGTGCCAGCAGTGCAATTCTTGGGACGCTGGGGGACGAGCAGTACTTC
j_gene: TRBJ2-7
d_gene: NA
abundance: few
v_gene: TRBV6-2/TRBV6-3

CDR3aa: CASSPGGTLYYEQYF
CDR3nt: TGTGCCAGCAGCCCCGGCGGTACACTCTACTACGAGCAGTACTTC
j_gene: TRBJ2-7
d_gene: NA
abundance: few
v_gene: TRBV6-1

CDR3aa: CASTPGSGQGRGYTF
CDR3nt: TGTGCCAGTACCCCCGGAAGTGGACAGGGACGGGGCTACACCTTC
j_gene: TRBJ1-2
d_gene: TRBD1
abundance: many
v_gene: TRBV19

CDR3aa: CASNRGQGSTDTQYF
CDR3nt: TGTGCCAGCAACCGGGGACAGGGCAGCACAGATACGCAGTATTTT
j_gene: TRBJ2-3
d_gene: TRBD1
abundance: NA
v_gene: TRBV6-2/TRBV6-3